These T cell receptor beta chains were read from a single sample in a study of vaccination and CD4 T cells after COVID-19. No antigens are known for them. TCRdb independently ran MiXCR on the PCR reads; one entry per CDR3 protein. The data show 20,000 or so distinct CDR3 sequences, more than 50% seen once. Source: CD4+ T cells from blood, cultured in vitro, taken before SARS-CoV-2 vaccination. These receptors all stem from a human donor who had recovered from COVID-19. The conserved cysteine and the conserved F or W are not part of the CDR3 here.

TRBV28,ASSTGSMNTEAF
TRBV20-1,NQGTCAVVDEQY
TRBV20-1,SARNPGTGGSPLH
TRBV20-1,SARDPTPNEQF
TRBV19,ASSQGARQPQH
TRBV30,AWSVGGGYGYT
TRBV10-3,AISGGGTRLTEAF
TRBV2,ASRPDSQETQY
TRBV20-1,SARYGGGYEQY
TRBV2,ASSRQGRDQPQH
TRBV7-9,ASSLELKLAGAGEQY
TRBV19,ASSLTSRNTIY
TRBV7-8,ASRYSGTGGGTQY
TRBV15,ATSRAQGLAGEINEVTDTQY
TRBV10-3,AISESGGSGNTIY
TRBV20-1,SARGDYGYT
TRBV6-1,ASTNSGRAQETQY
TRBV20-1,SARPYSADTQY
TRBV7-3,ASSPGVLETQY
TRBV15,ATSREGTRAHRGTQY
TRBV29-1,SVDTRGRAGELF
TRBV7-2,ASSLEPGLARTSARETQY
TRBV27,ASSFLGQGGEAQY
TRBV6-2/TRBV6-3,ASRAGGSNNEQF
TRBV28,ASSSLVVVNTEAF
TRBV7-7,ASSLAGIGTQY
TRBV4-2,ASSQGWGDNQPQH
TRBV20-1,SARDFRGNEQF
TRBV7-9,ASSLYRRRAYEQY
TRBV27,ASRTGFLDNQPQH
TRBV18,ASSTRLGGASYEQY
TRBV28,ASSSTTSGSTYTQY
TRBV19,ASSEQLLDGYT
TRBV20-1,SASSPDRGNEQY
TRBV20-1,SARATGGGSNQPQH
TRBV12-3/TRBV12-4,ASTRQVNTEAF
TRBV7-2,ASSFFASTDTQY
TRBV6-1,ATEGIASTGGEQY
TRBV14,ASSQVFRVGGYNEQF
TRBV20-1,SASHQSGNIRTDTQY